These 21 T cell receptor beta chains came from one sample sequenced in a study of shared clonotypes between healthy human individuals. Sequencing was performed with immunoSEQ multiplex PCR; in TCRdb, only in-frame clones are kept and a portion is missing. Here the sample spans about 710,000 clones, 55% to 80% being singletons. Sequenced sample: memory CD4+ T cells sorted from blood. Subset of the sample: CD45RA-negative fraction. These TCRs come from a woman aged 25 to 39 in good health.

This clone came up a few times. The chain has TRBV30 and TRBJ2-7; D perhaps matches TRBD2 (5 bases). This CDR3 has 12 residues. The germline V gene encodes CDR1 GTSNPN and CDR2 SVGIG (reference sequence). V gave up 4 bases and J gave up 7 bases, with 14 bases separating them. DNA for the CDR3: TGTGCCTGGAACCGGGCCTCGGGAGAGCAGTACTTC. This encodes CAWNRASGEQYF.

This clone was counted between two and nine times. The rearrangement uses TRBV5-1 and TRBJ2-1; the D is unclear. CDR3 length: 12 residues. Deletions cut 1 base from V and 10 bases from J, with 9 bases between. Germline CDR1 and CDR2: SGHRS and YFSETQ. The DNA of the CDR3 is TGCGCCAGCAGCTTGACCCAGAACGAGCAGTTCTTC. Translated, it gives CASSLTQNEQFF. Supplemented by reference TRBV5-1 and TRBJ2-1, the full variable domain reads KAGVTQTPRYLIKTRGQQVTLSCSPISGHRSVSWYQQTPGQGLQFLFEYFSETQRNKGNFPGRFSGRQFSNSRSEMNVSTLELGDSALYLCASSLTQNEQFFGPGTRLTVL.

The rearrangement uses TRBV9 and TRBJ2-7; D is perhaps TRBD2 (7 bases). The germline V gene has CDR1 SGDLS and CDR2 YYNGEE. V was pared by 7 bases and J by 2 bases, with 16 bases between. The length of the CDR3 is 14 residues. This CDR3 is CASQQGGGTYEQYF. The CDR3 region has the DNA TGTGCCAGCCAGCAGGGAGGGGGAACCTACGAGCAGTACTTC.

This rearrangement joins TRBV7-9 to TRBJ2-3; D possibly matches TRBD1 or TRBD2 (7 bases each). This CDR3 is built from 16 residues. Deletions cut 5 bases from V and 4 bases from J, with 19 bases between. Germline V gene lookup returns CDR1 SEHNR and CDR2 FQNEAQ (reference sequence). The CDR3 here is CASSLSGSGTADTQYF. In DNA, the CDR3 is TGTGCCAGCAGCCTTAGTGGGAGCGGGACAGCAGATACGCAGTATTTT.

This chain links TRBV29-1 with TRBJ1-2, with 7 bases lining up with TRBD1. The CDR3 totals 13 residues. Trimming took 6 bases from V and 1 from J; bases not matched to a gene: 5. Per germline, CDR1 SQVTM and CDR2 ANQGSEA. The CDR3: CSVTGARNYGYTF. The CDR3 nucleotides are TGCAGCGTAACAGGGGCCCGTAACTATGGCTACACCTTC.

The J gene is TRBJ2-3, the V gene TRBV7-3, with TRBD1 matching 7 bases. The V segment lost 3 bases and the J segment 10 bases; nucleotides outside the gene matches: 7. This CDR3 has 13 amino acids. Looked up from germline, CDR1 is SGHTA and CDR2 is FQGTGA. The CDR3: CASSFQGDYAQYF. DNA of the CDR3: TGTGCCAGCAGCTTTCAGGGGGATTACGCGCAGTATTTT.

The chain has TRBV6-6 and TRBJ1-2, with 7 bases that match TRBD1. Germline V CDR1 and CDR2: MNHNY, SVGAGI (reference sequence). The CDR3 is 15 amino acids. The V segment lost 4 bases and the J segment 7 bases; nucleotides outside the gene matches: 12. The DNA for the CDR3 is TGTGCCAGCAGTTCCTCGGGACAGTCGCAGATTGGCTACACCTTC. Protein: CASSSSGQSQIGYTF.

Only one count was recorded for this clone. The chain couples TRBV19 to TRBJ1-1, with TRBD1 identical over 7 bases. This CDR3 spans 14 amino acids. V lost 3 bases and J lost 3; bases outside the gene matches: 4. Germline CDR1 is LNHDA and CDR2 is SQIVND (reference sequence). In DNA, the CDR3 is TGTGCCAGTAGTATGGAGGGGGCCTACACTGAAGCTTTCTTT. It encodes CASSMEGAYTEAFF. Based on the CDR3 plus reference TRBV19 and TRBJ1-1, the full variable domain is DGGITQSPKYLFRKEGQNVTLSCEQNLNHDAMYWYRQDPGQGLRLIYYSQIVNDFQKGDIAEGYSVSREKKESFPLTVTSAQKNPTAFYLCASSMEGAYTEAFFGQGTRLTVV.

This chain connects TRBV28 to TRBJ2-4; 7 positions match TRBD2. This CDR3 has 15 residues. Looked up from germline, CDR1 is MDHEN and CDR2 is SYDVKM. V dropped 5 bases and J dropped 7; count of bases not matched to a gene: 11. CDR3 coding DNA: TGTGCCAGCAGTCGGGCGGCCAGCGGGATCAACATTCAGTACTTC. Translating gives CASSRAASGINIQYF.

This chain joins TRBV6-6 and TRBJ2-7; D may be TRBD2 (5 bases). Germline V gene lookup returns CDR1 MNHNY and CDR2 SVGAGI (reference sequence). The CDR3 sequence is 13 residues long. Trimming shortened V by 6 bases and J by 2 bases, and 11 bases separated the two germline ends. The CDR3, as DNA: TGTGCCAGCAGACCTACTAGGGCCTACGAGCAGTACTTC. Translation: CASRPTRAYEQYF.

The CDR3 nucleotides read TGCGCCAGCAGCGATGGGACAGGGGACTACGAGCAGTACTTC. Its protein product is CASSDGTGDYEQYF. This chain uses TRBV5-1 with TRBJ2-7, with 10 bases lining up with TRBD1. Germline CDR1 and CDR2: SGHRS and YFSETQ. V lost 4 bases and J lost 3; bases outside the gene matches: 4. This CDR3 comprises 14 residues.

As regards this clone: Additional DNA sequences in this sample encode the identical CDR3. V is TRBV6-5 and J is TRBJ2-1; D uncertain. The CDR3 is 15 residues long. The germline V gene encodes CDR1 MNHEY and CDR2 SVGAGI. V lost 0 bases and J lost 1, with 7 bases in between. CDR3 protein: CASSYSPESYNEQFF. In DNA form, the CDR3 reads TGTGCCAGCAGTTACTCCCCAGAATCCTACAATGAGCAGTTCTTC.

J is TRBJ2-7 and V is TRBV2, with D perhaps matching TRBD2 (6 bases). The CDR3 sequence is 18 residues long. Trimming cost V 1 base and J 0 bases, with 19 bases left between them. CDR1 is SNHLY and CDR2 is FYNNEI in the germline V gene. CDR3 region: CASSEGTIWGSYSYEQYF. CDR3 DNA: TGTGCCAGCAGTGAAGGGACTATTTGGGGAAGTTACTCCTACGAGCAGTACTTC.

This clone was found once. The chain is built from TRBV5-4 and TRBJ2-1, with TRBD2 identical over 8 bases. This CDR3 is 15 amino acids long. Germline V CDR1 and CDR2: SGHNT, YYREEE (reference sequence). With 0 bases clipped from V and 9 bases from J, the junction kept 8 bases outside the gene matches. The CDR3 DNA follows: TGTGCCAGCAGCTTGGAAACGGGAGGGCCAAGTGAGCAGTTCTTC. Encoded protein: CASSLETGGPSEQFF.

Here the CDR3 DNA reads TGTGCCAGCAGCCAAGCCGGAAACGATCGCGGGGAGGGCAGCACCGGGGAGCTGTTTTTT. It codes for CASSQAGNDRGEGSTGELFF. The rearrangement links TRBV4-2 to TRBJ2-2, with TRBD2 identical over 7 bases. Germline lookup yields CDR1 LGHNA and CDR2 YNFKEQ. The CDR3 runs 20 residues. V lost 1 base and J lost 4; bases outside the gene matches: 18.

The chain employs TRBV9 and TRBJ2-2; perhaps D is TRBD1 or TRBD2 (5 bases each). CDR1 and CDR2 (germline): SGDLS, YYNGEE. V shed 6 bases and J shed 3 bases, with 15 bases lying between them. The length of the CDR3 is 15 residues. The CDR3 nucleotides read TGTGCCAGCACGGGGCAGCTGGGAGACACCGGGGAGCTGTTTTTT. This translates into CASTGQLGDTGELFF. The full variable domain, completed using reference TRBV9 and TRBJ2-2, is DSGVTQTPKHLITATGQRVTLRCSPRSGDLSVYWYQQSLDQGLQFLIQYYNGEERAKGNILERFSAQQFPDLHSELNLSSLELGDSALYFCASTGQLGDTGELFFGEGSRLTVL.

This chain joins TRBV19 and TRBJ1-2, with 11 bases that match TRBD1. Germline V gene sequence: CDR1 LNHDA, CDR2 SQIVND (reference sequence). Losses at the gene ends were 6 bases for V and 7 bases for J; bases not matched to a gene: 1. This CDR3 is 12 amino acids long. The CDR3 spells CASRDRGLGYTF. Written as DNA, the CDR3 is TGTGCCAGTAGGGACAGGGGGCTTGGCTACACCTTC.

A note on this clone: Being one base from a much bigger clone, this may be a read error. The chain combines TRBV6-1 with TRBJ2-7; 7 nucleotides agree with TRBD1. V trimming: 6 bases; J trimming: 4 bases; junction bases outside the gene matches: 3. Germline CDR1 reads MNHNS; CDR2 reads SASEGT. The CDR3 has 12 amino acids. In DNA, the CDR3 is TGTGCCAGCAGCCAGACAGGGTACGAGCAGTACTTC. Protein sequence: CASSQTGYEQYF.

This rearrangement joins TRBV30 to TRBJ1-5; TRBD1 is a possible D gene (6 bases). Germline values: CDR1 GTSNPN, CDR2 SVGIG (reference sequence). CDR3 size: 13 residues. V lost 4 bases and J 5 bases, leaving 12 bases between the germline ends. The CDR3 spells CAWTRGLDQPQHF. The CDR3 DNA is TGTGCCTGGACTCGGGGGCTAGATCAGCCCCAGCATTTT.

CDR3 protein: CASSNQGQGTGELFF. In DNA form, the CDR3 reads TGTGCCAGCAGCAACCAGGGACAGGGGACCGGGGAGCTGTTTTTT. The J gene is TRBJ2-2, the V gene TRBV11-3; 10 bases align to TRBD1. With V trimmed by 5 bases and J by 5 bases, 5 bases remained unmatched. Germline CDR1 SGHNT, CDR2 YENEEA. CDR3 size: 15 residues. The full variable domain, with the rest looked up from reference TRBV11-3 and TRBJ2-2, is EAGVVQSPRYKIIEKKQPVAFWCNPISGHNTLYWYLQNLGQGPELLIRYENEEAVDDSQLPKDRFSAERLKGVDSTLKIQPAELGDSAVYLCASSNQGQGTGELFFGEGSRLTVL.

The chain couples TRBV28 to TRBJ1-5; weak D call: TRBD1 (6 bases). The V end was cut by 2 bases, the J end by 2 bases, with 13 bases between. This CDR3 region has 16 residues. The germline CDR1 and CDR2 sequences are MDHEN and SYDVKM. As DNA, the CDR3 is TGTGCCAGCAGTTTAAGGGGGTGGATGGGCAATCAGCCCCAGCATTTT. This encodes CASSLRGWMGNQPQHF.